This TCR beta chain is from a study of spatial heterogeneity in lung cancer (dated by TCRdb to 2018 to 2020). Study-level background: More beta-chain than alpha-chain transcripts were consistently detected, likely reflecting higher beta-chain transcript abundance. In the raw uncorrected reads, each unique combination of TCR and UMI appeared more than ten times on average. In tumor regions, TCR transcript counts showed a strong correlation with a T cell transcriptional module score from matched bulk RNA-seq. Nonsynonymous mutation counts, determined by whole-exome sequencing of tumor tissue, were related to TCR repertoire features. At surgery, both alpha and beta chains were TCR-sequenced in over 200 tumor regions, roughly 64 matched nontumor lung samples and a few dozen PBMC samples. TCR alpha and beta repertoires were quantitatively compared across multiple tumor regions, matched nontumor lung and blood in non-small cell lung cancer.

Summary of the overall study and its limitations: TCR-seq coverage of tumor T cells was estimated to be only approximately 7% for alpha chains and 13% to 15% for beta chains. The count of ubiquitous expanded TCRs correlated with the count of ubiquitous nonsynonymous mutations, and the count of regional expanded TCRs correlated with the count of regional nonsynonymous mutations. The tumor nonsynonymous mutation count correlated with the number of expanded intratumoral alpha and beta TCRs. Confirming at a functional level the hypothesis that regional TCRs recognize regional mutations was considered to require additional single-cell paired TCR alpha and beta sequencing.

This clonotype is described as medium-sized (0.01 to 0.1%). Its recognized antigen is unknown. No much larger clonotype is one base removed from it; base qualities were not supplied. The time point label here, explained by the study, means: sample taken at primary tumor resection. Donors were around 69 patients with early-stage, untreated non-small cell lung cancer from the lung TRACERx cohort. Whole RNA extracted from tumor and nontumor lung tissue, or from cryopreserved PBMC samples, was used for TCR sequencing without cell sorting. Patients were selected for TCR sequencing only if sufficient RNA was available from at least two tumor regions. Before selection, tumor and adjacent nontumor lung specimens were reviewed by a lung pathologist. Library preparation was by 5' RACE. The reads were generated on a NextSeq 500. In the TCR library protocol, a unique molecular identifier was attached to each TCR cDNA molecule so that PCR and sequencing errors could be corrected. On the authors' methods: TCR identification, UMI-based error correction and CDR3 extraction were performed with Decombinator tools. TCRs above a frequency of 2 per 1,000, corresponding to the top 1% of the tumor frequency distribution, were defined as expanded. Expanded tumor TCRs statistically deemed absent (corrected P<0.05) from at least one tumor region were classed as regional, and all other expanded tumor TCRs were classed as ubiquitous. Rényi diversity was computed with the R vegan package after subsampling each repertoire 100 times to 5,000 TCRs. CDR3 similarity networks were constructed using string-kernel similarity of amino acid triplets, with links drawn between CDR3s whose pairwise similarity was above 0.82. TCRdb reanalyzed the raw reads on its own, using fastp at Q25 for trimming and MiXCR for clone calling, and kept in-frame beta chains. Each CDR3 protein appears once, grouped with its most common genes and DNA. These V and J calls derive from TCRdb rather than the authors' analysis. The sample has about 7,800 distinct CDR3 sequences on record, roughly 8.7% of them singletons. The top ten clonotypes cover approximately 4.4% of the sample.

CDR1 and CDR2 are drawn from the germline V gene: SGHTA, FQGTGA. There are 13 amino acids in the CDR3, from cysteine to phenylalanine inclusive. This entry keeps only the CDR3 DNA: 39 bases, framed from base 1. V gives up 5 bases and J gives up 6 bases, and the segment between their germline ends measures 14 bases. This receptor chain uses TRBV7-3 and TRBJ2-7; TRBD1 is perhaps the D gene, given 7 matching bases. The sample here was lung tumor tissue, taken at surgery. The sequence derives from a male donor with early-stage non-small cell lung cancer. The bases read TGTGCCAGCAGCAGATACCAGGGGGGCGAGCAGTACTTC. It specifies CASSRYQGGEQYF.